The 5 T cell receptor beta chains below were found in one sample sequenced in a study of cytomegalovirus exposure and HLA in healthy donors. Produced via immunoSEQ multiplex PCR; TCRdb's table is partial and in-frame only. The profile shows 95,000 to 150,000 clones, about 91% of them singletons. The sample comprised PBMCs. The receptors come from a woman under 30 in good health and CMV-seronegative.

The chain links TRBV28 to TRBJ1-5; 11 nucleotides agree with TRBD1. Germline V gene data show CDR1 as MDHEN and CDR2 as SYDVKM. After removal of 6 bases from V and 4 bases from J, the junction contained 2 bases not matched to a gene. The CDR3 is 14 residues long. The CDR3 coding sequence is TGTGCCAGCAGGGGGACAGGGGGAAATCAGCCCCAGCATTTT. Its protein is CASRGTGGNQPQHF. Looking up the rest from reference TRBV28 and TRBJ1-5 gives the full variable domain: DVKVTQSSRYLVKRTGEKVFLECVQDMDHENMFWYRQDPGLGLRLIYFSYDVKMKEKGDIPEGYSVSREKKERFSLILESASTNQTSMYLCASRGTGGNQPQHFGDGTRLSIL.

In DNA form, the CDR3 reads TGTGCCAGCAGCCTTATCGGGCTGGGAGATGAGCAGTTCTTC. Translation gives CASSLIGLGDEQFF. The J gene is TRBJ2-1, the V gene TRBV5-6, with a tentative D call TRBD2 (5 bases). The CDR3 contains 14 residues. Germline-derived CDR1 and CDR2 are SGHDT and YYEEEE. With 4 bases removed from V and 8 bases from J, the gap between germline ends came to 16 bases.

This chain links TRBV2 with TRBJ2-2; TRBD2 agrees at 8 bases. The CDR3 loop spans 15 amino acids. Trimming took 5 bases from V and 4 from J; bases not matched to a gene: 6. Germline V gene sequence: CDR1 SNHLY, CDR2 FYNNEI. The CDR3 here is CASSIGGASTGELFF. The CDR3 coding sequence is TGTGCCAGCAGTATCGGGGGGGCGAGCACCGGGGAGCTGTTTTTT.

This chain uses TRBV27 with TRBJ1-2, with D tentatively TRBD1 (6 bases). Germline loops: CDR1 MNHEY, CDR2 SMNVEV (reference sequence). There are 15 residues in the CDR3. Trimming cost V 6 bases and J 7 bases, with 21 bases left between them. CDR3 sequence reads: CASRNNRFGTLGYTF. The CDR3 bases are TGTGCCAGCAGAAATAACCGGTTTGGGACACTTGGCTACACCTTC.

This clone was picked up a small number of times. This chain uses TRBV27 with TRBJ2-1; perhaps TRBD1 as D (5 bases). Germline assignment: CDR1 MNHEY and CDR2 SMNVEV (reference sequence). This CDR3 spans 14 amino acids. Trimming removed 6 bases at V and 0 bases at J, with 9 bases between. CDR3 residues: CASSRQSSYNEQFF. In DNA form, the CDR3 reads TGTGCCAGCAGCAGACAGAGCTCCTACAATGAGCAGTTCTTC.